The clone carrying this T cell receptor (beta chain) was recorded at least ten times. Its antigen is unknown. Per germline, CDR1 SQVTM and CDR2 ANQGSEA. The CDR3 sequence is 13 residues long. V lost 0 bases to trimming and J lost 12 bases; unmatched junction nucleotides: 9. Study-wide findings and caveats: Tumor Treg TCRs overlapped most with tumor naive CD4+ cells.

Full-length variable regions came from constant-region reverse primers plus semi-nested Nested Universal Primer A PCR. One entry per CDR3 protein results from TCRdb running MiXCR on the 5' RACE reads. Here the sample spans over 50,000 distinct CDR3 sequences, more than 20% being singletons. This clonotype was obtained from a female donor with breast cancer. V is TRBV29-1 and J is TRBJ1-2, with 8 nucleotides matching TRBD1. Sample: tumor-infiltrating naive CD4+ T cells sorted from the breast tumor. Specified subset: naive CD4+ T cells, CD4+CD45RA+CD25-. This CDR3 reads CSVEDTMDRDNTF. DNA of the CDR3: TGCAGCGTTGAAGATACGATGGACAGGGACAACACCTTC.